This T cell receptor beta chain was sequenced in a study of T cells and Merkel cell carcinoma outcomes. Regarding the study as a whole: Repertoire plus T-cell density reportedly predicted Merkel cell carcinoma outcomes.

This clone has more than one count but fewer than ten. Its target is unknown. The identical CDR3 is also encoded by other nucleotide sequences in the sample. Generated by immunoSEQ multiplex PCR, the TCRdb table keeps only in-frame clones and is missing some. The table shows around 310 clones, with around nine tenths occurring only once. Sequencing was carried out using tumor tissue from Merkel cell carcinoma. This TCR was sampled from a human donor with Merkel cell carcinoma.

CDR3 region: CASSPRGTEAFF. Written as DNA, the CDR3 is TGTGCCAGCAGCCCACGGGGGACTGAAGCTTTCTTT. The rearrangement uses TRBV11-3 and TRBJ1-1; the D gene is possibly TRBD1 (5 bases). Germline V gives CDR1 SGHNT, CDR2 YENEEA. Trimming left V 5 bases short and J 5 bases short, with 9 bases between. CDR3 length equals 12 residues. Full variable domain (remainder filled in from reference TRBV11-3 and TRBJ1-1): EAGVVQSPRYKIIEKKQPVAFWCNPISGHNTLYWYLQNLGQGPELLIRYENEEAVDDSQLPKDRFSAERLKGVDSTLKIQPAELGDSAVYLCASSPRGTEAFFGQGTRLTVV.